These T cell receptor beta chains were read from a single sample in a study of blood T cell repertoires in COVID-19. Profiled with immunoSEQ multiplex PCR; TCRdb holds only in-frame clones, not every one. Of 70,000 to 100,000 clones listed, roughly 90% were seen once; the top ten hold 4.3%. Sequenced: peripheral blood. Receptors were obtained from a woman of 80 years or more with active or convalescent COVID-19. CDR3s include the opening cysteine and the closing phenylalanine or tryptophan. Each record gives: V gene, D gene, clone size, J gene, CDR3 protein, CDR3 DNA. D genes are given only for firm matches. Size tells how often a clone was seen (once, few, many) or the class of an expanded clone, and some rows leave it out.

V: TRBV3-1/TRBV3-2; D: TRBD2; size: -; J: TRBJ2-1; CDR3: CASSQVTSAYNEQFF; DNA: TGTGCCAGCAGCCAAGTAACTAGCGCCTACAATGAGCAGTTCTTC
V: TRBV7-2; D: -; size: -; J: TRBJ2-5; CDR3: CASRTAPQGGETQYF; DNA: TGTGCCAGCAGAACCGCCCCGCAGGGCGGTGAGACCCAGTACTTC
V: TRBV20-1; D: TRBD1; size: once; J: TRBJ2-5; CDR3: CSASAGGAFRGETQYF; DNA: TGCAGTGCTAGTGCAGGGGGCGCTTTTCGGGGAGAGACCCAGTACTTC
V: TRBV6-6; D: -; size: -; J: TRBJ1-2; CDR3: CASSPVAHGYTF; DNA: TGTGCCAGCAGTCCGGTAGCTCATGGCTACACCTTC
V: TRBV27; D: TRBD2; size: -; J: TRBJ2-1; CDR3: CASSTAGGVRNEQFF; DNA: TGTGCCAGCTCCACAGCGGGAGGAGTTAGGAATGAGCAGTTCTTC
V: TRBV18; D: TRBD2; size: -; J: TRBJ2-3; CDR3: CASSPRLAGGTDTQYF; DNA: TGTGCCAGCTCACCTCGACTAGCGGGAGGCACAGATACGCAGTATTTT
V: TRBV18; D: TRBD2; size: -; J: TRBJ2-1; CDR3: CASSPGTSGMNEQFF; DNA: TGTGCCAGCTCACCGGGGACTAGCGGGATGAATGAGCAGTTCTTC
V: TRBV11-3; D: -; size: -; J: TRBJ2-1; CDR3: CASSRQSYGDDEQFF; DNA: TGTGCCAGCAGCCGACAAAGTTACGGGGATGATGAGCAGTTCTTC
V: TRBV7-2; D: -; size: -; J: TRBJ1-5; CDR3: CASSLAAGDQPQHF; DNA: TGTGCCAGCAGCTTAGCTGCAGGGGATCAGCCCCAGCATTTT
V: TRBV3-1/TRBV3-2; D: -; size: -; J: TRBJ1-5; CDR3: CASSPYQPQHF; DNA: TGTGCCAGCAGCCCCTATCAGCCCCAGCATTTT
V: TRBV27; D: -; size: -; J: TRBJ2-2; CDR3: CASSWGQVTTGELFF; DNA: TGTGCCAGCAGTTGGGGGCAGGTGACCACCGGGGAGCTGTTTTTT
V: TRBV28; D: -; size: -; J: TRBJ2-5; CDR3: CASPVFFRQETQYF; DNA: TGTGCCAGCCCAGTCTTCTTCCGACAAGAGACCCAGTACTTC
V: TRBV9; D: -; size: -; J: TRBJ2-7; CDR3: CASSPLARGNSYEQYF; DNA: TGTGCCAGCAGCCCCCTGGCACGGGGAAACTCCTACGAGCAGTACTTC
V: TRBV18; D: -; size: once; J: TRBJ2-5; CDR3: CASSRLRTETQYF; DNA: TGTGCCAGCTCACGGTTGCGTACAGAGACCCAGTACTTC
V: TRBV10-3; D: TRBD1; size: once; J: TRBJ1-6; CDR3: CAISGTGPSPLHF; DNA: TGTGCCATCAGCGGGACAGGGCCTTCACCCCTCCACTTT
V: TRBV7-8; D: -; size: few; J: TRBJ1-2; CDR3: CASTLGGDGVGYTF; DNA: TGTGCCAGCACCCTGGGGGGGGACGGCGTTGGCTACACCTTC
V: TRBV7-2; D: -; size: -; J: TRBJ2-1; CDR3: CASSLVVGRAYNEQFF; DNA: TGTGCCAGCAGCTTAGTGGTCGGGAGAGCGTACAATGAGCAGTTCTTC
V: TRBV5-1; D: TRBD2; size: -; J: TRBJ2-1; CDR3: CASSFFGTSGRNEQFF; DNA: TGCGCCAGCAGCTTCTTTGGGACTAGCGGGAGGAATGAGCAGTTCTTC
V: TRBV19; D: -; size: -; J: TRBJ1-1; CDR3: CASSQRSGAEAFF; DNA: TGTGCCAGTAGCCAAAGGAGCGGCGCTGAAGCTTTCTTT
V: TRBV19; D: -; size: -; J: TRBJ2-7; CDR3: CASSPQGTHYEQYF; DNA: TGTGCCAGTAGTCCTCAGGGAACCCACTACGAGCAGTACTTC
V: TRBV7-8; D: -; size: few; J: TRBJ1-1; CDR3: CASSLVGEAFF; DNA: TGTGCCAGCAGCTTAGTTGGCGAAGCTTTCTTT
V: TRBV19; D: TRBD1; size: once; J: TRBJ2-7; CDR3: CASRLSPGQGYEQYF; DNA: TGTGCCAGTAGACTCTCCCCTGGACAGGGATACGAGCAGTACTTC
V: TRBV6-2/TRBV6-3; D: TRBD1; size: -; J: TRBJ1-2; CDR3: CASSPDRVYGYTF; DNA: TGTGCCAGCAGCCCTGACAGGGTCTATGGCTACACCTTC
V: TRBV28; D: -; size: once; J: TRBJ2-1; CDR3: CASSPAGRSTVGNEQFF; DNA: TGTGCCAGCAGCCCTGCGGGTCGCTCCACCGTTGGAAATGAGCAGTTCTTC
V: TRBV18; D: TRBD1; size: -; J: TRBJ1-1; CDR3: CASSSSTGTGRIEAFF; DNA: TGTGCCAGCTCATCATCGACTGGGACAGGGCGCATTGAAGCTTTCTTT
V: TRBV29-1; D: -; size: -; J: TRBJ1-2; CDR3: CSVEGQNTHGYTF; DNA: TGCAGCGTTGAAGGACAGAATACCCATGGCTACACCTTC
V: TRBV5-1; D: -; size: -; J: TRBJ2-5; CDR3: CASSLEGGGETQYF; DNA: TGCGCCAGCAGCTTGGAGGGAGGGGGAGAGACCCAGTACTTC
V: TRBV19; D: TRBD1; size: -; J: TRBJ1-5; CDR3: CASTHNRGVNQPQHF; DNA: TGTGCCAGCACGCATAACAGGGGAGTCAATCAGCCCCAGCATTTT
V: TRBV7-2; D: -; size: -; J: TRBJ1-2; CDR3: CASSTGLSNPYGYTF; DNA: TGTGCCAGCAGCACGGGACTCTCCAACCCCTATGGCTACACCTTC
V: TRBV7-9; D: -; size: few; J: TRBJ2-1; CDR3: CASSLAYRAYNEQFF; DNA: TGTGCCAGCAGCTTAGCGTACAGGGCCTACAATGAGCAGTTCTTC
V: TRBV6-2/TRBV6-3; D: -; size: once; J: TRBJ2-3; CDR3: CASSIPRHLTDTQYF; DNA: TGTGCCAGCAGTATTCCGCGGCACCTCACAGATACGCAGTATTTT
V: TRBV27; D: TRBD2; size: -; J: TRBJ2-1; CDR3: CASSLSGLAGVNNEQFF; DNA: TGTGCCAGCAGTTTATCGGGACTAGCGGGAGTCAACAATGAGCAGTTCTTC
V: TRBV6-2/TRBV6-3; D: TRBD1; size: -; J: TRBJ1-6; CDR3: CASSTSGTGVSPLHF; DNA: TGTGCCAGCAGTACCTCCGGGACAGGGGTTTCACCCCTCCACTTT
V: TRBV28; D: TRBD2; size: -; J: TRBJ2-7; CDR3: CASSYSGSLAEQYF; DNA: TGTGCCAGCAGTTATAGCGGGAGTTTAGCCGAGCAGTACTTC
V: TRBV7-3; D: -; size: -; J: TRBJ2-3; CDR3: CASSLTRVADTQYF; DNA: TGTGCCAGCAGCTTAACCCGGGTGGCAGATACGCAGTATTTT
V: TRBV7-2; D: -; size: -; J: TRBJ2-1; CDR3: CASSSRSGDGEQFF; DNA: TGTGCCAGCAGCTCCCGATCGGGGGACGGTGAGCAGTTCTTC
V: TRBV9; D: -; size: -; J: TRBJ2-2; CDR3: CASSVGAGTHTGELFF; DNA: TGTGCCAGCAGCGTAGGGGCGGGGACTCACACCGGGGAGCTGTTTTTT
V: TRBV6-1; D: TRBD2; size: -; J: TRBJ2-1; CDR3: CASSEALRGLAVYNEQFF; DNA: TGTGCCAGCAGTGAAGCGCTTCGGGGACTAGCTGTGTACAATGAGCAGTTCTTC
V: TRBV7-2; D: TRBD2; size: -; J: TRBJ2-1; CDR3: CASSLFRASGHNEQFF; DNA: TGTGCCAGCAGCTTATTCCGGGCTAGCGGGCACAATGAGCAGTTCTTC
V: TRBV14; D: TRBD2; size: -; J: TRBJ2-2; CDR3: CASSQVGLAGFSNTGELFF; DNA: TGTGCCAGCAGCCAAGTGGGCCTAGCGGGGTTCTCGAACACCGGGGAGCTGTTTTTT
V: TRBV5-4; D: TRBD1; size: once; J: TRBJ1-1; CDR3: CASSLGDRAEAFF; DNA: TGTGCCAGCAGCTTGGGGGACAGAGCTGAAGCTTTCTTT
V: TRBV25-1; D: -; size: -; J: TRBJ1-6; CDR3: CASIGQYNSPLHF; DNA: TGTGCCAGCATTGGACAGTATAATTCACCCCTCCACTTT
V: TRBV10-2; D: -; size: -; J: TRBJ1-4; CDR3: CASSDQSTNEKLFF; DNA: TGCGCCAGCAGTGACCAGTCGACTAATGAAAAACTGTTTTTT
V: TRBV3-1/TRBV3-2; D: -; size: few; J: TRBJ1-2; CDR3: CASSQGGGGGYTF; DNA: TGTGCCAGCAGCCAAGGGGGAGGAGGAGGCTACACCTTC
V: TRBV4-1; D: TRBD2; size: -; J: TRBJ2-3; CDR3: CASSHPGLAGVTDTQYF; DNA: TGCGCCAGCAGCCACCCCGGACTAGCGGGAGTCACAGATACGCAGTATTTT
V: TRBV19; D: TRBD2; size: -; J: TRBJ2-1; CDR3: CASSISGLAGYNEQFF; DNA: TGTGCCAGTAGTATCTCTGGGCTAGCGGGTTACAATGAGCAGTTCTTC
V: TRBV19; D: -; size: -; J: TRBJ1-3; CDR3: CASRDSSGNTIYF; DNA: TGTGCCAGTCGAGACAGCTCTGGAAACACCATATATTTT
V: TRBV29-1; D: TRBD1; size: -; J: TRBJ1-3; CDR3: CSGLQGTGNTIYF; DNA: TGCAGCGGCCTACAGGGGACTGGAAACACCATATATTTT
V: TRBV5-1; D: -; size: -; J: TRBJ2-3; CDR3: CASSLAKMRDTQYF; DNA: TGCGCCAGCAGCTTAGCTAAGATGAGGGATACGCAGTATTTT
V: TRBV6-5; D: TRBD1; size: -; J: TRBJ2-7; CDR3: CASSYRQGYEQYF; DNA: TGTGCCAGCAGTTATCGACAGGGCTACGAGCAGTACTTC
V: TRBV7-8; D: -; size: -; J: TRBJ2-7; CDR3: CASSLAVQGEEQYF; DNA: TGTGCCAGCAGCTTAGCTGTACAGGGCGAGGAGCAGTACTTC
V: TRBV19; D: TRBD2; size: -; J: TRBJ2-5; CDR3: CASSIGTSSQETQYF; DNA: TGTGCCAGTAGTATCGGGACTAGCAGCCAAGAGACCCAGTACTTC
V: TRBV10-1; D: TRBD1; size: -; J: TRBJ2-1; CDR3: CASSELGQNSYNEQFF; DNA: TGCGCCAGCAGTGAGTTGGGACAGAACTCCTACAATGAGCAGTTCTTC
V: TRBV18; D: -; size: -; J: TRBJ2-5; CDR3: CASSPSVGSGETQYF; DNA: TGTGCCAGCTCACCCAGTGTCGGGAGTGGGGAGACCCAGTACTTC
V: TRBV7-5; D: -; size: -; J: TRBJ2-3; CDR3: CVEPGLAKFTPPLASPTDTQYF; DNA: TGTGTCGAACCGGGACTAGCGAAATTCACGCCTCCTTTGGCTTCGCCCACAGATACGCAGTATTTT